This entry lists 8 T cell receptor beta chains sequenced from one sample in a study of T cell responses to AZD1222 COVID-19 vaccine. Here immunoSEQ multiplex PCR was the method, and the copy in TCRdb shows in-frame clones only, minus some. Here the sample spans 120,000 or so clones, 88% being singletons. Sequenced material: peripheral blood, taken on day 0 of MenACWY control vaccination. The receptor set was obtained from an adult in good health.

DNA for the CDR3: TGTGCCAGCAGGGAGGCCGTCAGCGGTGAAGCTTTCTTT. This sequence encodes CASREAVSGEAFF. The genes are TRBV6-5 and TRBJ1-1, with D hard to call. In germline, CDR1 is MNHEY, CDR2 SVGAGI. V lost 6 bases and J lost 7, with 15 bases in between. The CDR3 contains 13 residues.

CDR3 bases: TGTGCCAGCAGCGTAGATAGCGGGCTTACCTACGAGCAGTACTTC. As protein: CASSVDSGLTYEQYF. The chain links TRBV9 to TRBJ2-7; 7 bases are a match to TRBD2. Germline assignment: CDR1 SGDLS and CDR2 YYNGEE. The CDR3 length is 15 residues. Unmatched junction bases numbered 5, after V lost 0 bases and J lost 2 bases.

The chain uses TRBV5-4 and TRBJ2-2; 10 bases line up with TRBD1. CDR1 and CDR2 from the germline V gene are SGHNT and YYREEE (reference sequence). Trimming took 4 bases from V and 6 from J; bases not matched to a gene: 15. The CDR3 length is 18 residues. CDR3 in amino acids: CASSQEMPGQGSAGELFF. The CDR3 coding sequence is TGTGCCAGCAGCCAAGAGATGCCGGGACAGGGGTCGGCCGGGGAGCTGTTTTTT. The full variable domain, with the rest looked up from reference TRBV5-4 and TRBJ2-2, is ETGVTQSPTHLIKTRGQQVTLRCSSQSGHNTVSWYQQALGQGPQFIFQYYREEENGRGNFPPRFSGLQFPNYSSELNVNALELDDSALYLCASSQEMPGQGSAGELFFGEGSRLTVL.

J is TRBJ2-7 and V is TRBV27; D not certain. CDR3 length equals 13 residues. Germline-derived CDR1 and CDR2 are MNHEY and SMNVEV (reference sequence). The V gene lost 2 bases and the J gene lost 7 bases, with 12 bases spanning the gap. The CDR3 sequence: CASSLVLGWEQYF. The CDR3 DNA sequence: TGTGCCAGCAGTTTAGTTCTCGGGTGGGAGCAGTACTTC.

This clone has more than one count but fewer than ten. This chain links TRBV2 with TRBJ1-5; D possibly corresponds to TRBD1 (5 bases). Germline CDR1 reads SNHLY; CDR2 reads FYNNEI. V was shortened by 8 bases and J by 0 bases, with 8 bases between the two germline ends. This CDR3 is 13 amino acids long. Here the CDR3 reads CASRQYSNQPQHF. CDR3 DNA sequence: TGTGCCAGCCGACAGTATAGCAATCAGCCCCAGCATTTT. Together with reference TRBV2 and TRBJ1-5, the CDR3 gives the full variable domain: EPEVTQTPSHQVTQMGQEVILRCVPISNHLYFYWYRQILGQKVEFLVSFYNNEISEKSEIFDDQFSVERPDGSNFTLKIRSTKLEDSAMYFCASRQYSNQPQHFGDGTRLSIL.

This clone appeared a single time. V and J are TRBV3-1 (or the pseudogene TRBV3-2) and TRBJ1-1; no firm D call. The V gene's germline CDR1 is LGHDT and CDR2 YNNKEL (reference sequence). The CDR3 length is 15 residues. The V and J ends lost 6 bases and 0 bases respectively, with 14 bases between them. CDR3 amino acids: CASRKSQDMNTEAFF. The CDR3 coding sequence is TGTGCCAGCAGAAAATCACAAGACATGAACACTGAAGCTTTCTTT.

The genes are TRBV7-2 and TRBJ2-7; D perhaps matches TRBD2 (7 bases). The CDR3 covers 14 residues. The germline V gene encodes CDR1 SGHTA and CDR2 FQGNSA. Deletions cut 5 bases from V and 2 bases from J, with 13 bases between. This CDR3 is CASSQRGGTYEQYF. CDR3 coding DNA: TGTGCCAGCAGCCAAAGGGGGGGGACCTACGAGCAGTACTTC.

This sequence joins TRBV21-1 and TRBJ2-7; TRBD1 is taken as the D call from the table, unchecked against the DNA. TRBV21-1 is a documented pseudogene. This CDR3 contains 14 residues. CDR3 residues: CASTGAGEHYEQYF. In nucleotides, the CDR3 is TGTGCCAGCACCGGAGCAGGGGAACACTACGAGCAGTACTTC.